These T cell receptor beta chains were read from a single sample in a study of blood T cells in healthy people across ages. One entry per CDR3 protein, called by TCRdb with MiXCR from the 5' RACE reads. This sample yields some 1.4 million distinct CDR3 sequences, of which roughly 40% are seen a single time; around 8% belongs to the top ten. Sequencing was performed on blood. The receptors here all came from a woman between 18 and 29 years old in good health. The CDR3 runs from the conserved cysteine through the conserved F or W. Fields, in order: V gene, clone size, J gene, D gene, CDR3 length, CDR3 DNA, CDR3 protein. D genes are given only for firm matches. Some rows have no size entry. The others give once, few or many, or a class for an expanded clone.

V: TRBV12-3/TRBV12-4; size: NA; J: TRBJ2-5; D: TRBD1; length: 13; DNA: TGTGCCGGAACGCAGGGGGCTGGGGGTGAGCAGTACTTC; CDR3: CAGTQGAGGEQYF
V: TRBV28; size: NA; J: TRBJ1-1; D: NA; length: 12; DNA: TGTGCCAGCAGTTTAGGAGGGAGGGCGGCTTTCTTT; CDR3: CASSLGGRAAFF
V: TRBV29-1; size: many; J: TRBJ2-1; D: TRBD2; length: 12; DNA: TGCAGCGTTGCGGGAGGGGTCAATGAGCAGTTCTTC; CDR3: CSVAGGVNEQFF
V: TRBV6-1; size: few; J: TRBJ2-1; D: TRBD2; length: 18; DNA: TGTGCCAGCAGTACGACTAGCGGGAGGTCGAGGTCCTACAATGAGCAGTTCTTC; CDR3: CASSTTSGRSRSYNEQFF
V: TRBV4-1; size: NA; J: TRBJ2-3; D: NA; length: 21; DNA: TGCGCCAGCAGCCAAGATAACGGGGGGCGGAGAGTGAGACTGAGCACAGATACGCAGTATTTT; CDR3: CASSQDNGGRRVRLSTDTQYF
V: TRBV7-9; size: few; J: TRBJ1-5; D: NA; length: 14; DNA: TGTGCCAGCAGCTTTGGCCAGGCAGGTCAGCCCCAGCATTTT; CDR3: CASSFGQAGQPQHF
V: TRBV2; size: few; J: TRBJ1-6; D: NA; length: 15; DNA: TGTGCCAGCAGTGAGGGGACGGCCGATAATTCACCCCTCCACTTT; CDR3: CASSEGTADNSPLHF
V: TRBV10-3; size: NA; J: TRBJ2-2; D: NA; length: 12; DNA: TGTGCCATCAGTGCAGGGGTCGGGGAGCTGTTTTTT; CDR3: CAISAGVGELFF
V: TRBV11-2; size: NA; J: TRBJ2-1; D: TRBD2; length: 16; DNA: TGTGCCACCACACGGACTAGCGGGAGCTCCTACAATGAGCAGTTCTTC; CDR3: CATTRTSGSSYNEQFF
V: TRBV7-2; size: NA; J: TRBJ2-1; D: NA; length: 13; DNA: TGTGCCAGCAGCGTCCTGAGGTCCAATAAGCAGTTCTTC; CDR3: CASSVLRSNKQFF
V: TRBV6-1; size: few; J: TRBJ1-2; D: TRBD1; length: 13; DNA: TGTGCCAGCGGCGACAGGGGCGTAGGGGGCTACACCTTC; CDR3: CASGDRGVGGYTF
V: TRBV5-1; size: few; J: TRBJ2-3; D: TRBD2; length: 16; DNA: TGCGCCAGCACCTACATAGCGGGAGGGTCGACAGATACGCAGTATTTT; CDR3: CASTYIAGGSTDTQYF
V: TRBV7-9; size: NA; J: TRBJ1-2; D: NA; length: 13; DNA: TGTGCCAGCAGCTCAGACGACTTCTATGGCTACACCTTC; CDR3: CASSSDDFYGYTF
V: TRBV27; size: few; J: TRBJ1-1; D: NA; length: 14; DNA: TGTGCCAGCAGTTTAGGGAGCATGAACACTGAAGCTTTCTTT; CDR3: CASSLGSMNTEAFF
V: TRBV30; size: NA; J: TRBJ1-6; D: TRBD1; length: 13; DNA: TGTGCCTGGAGAGGACAGGTCGGGTCACCCCTCCACTTT; CDR3: CAWRGQVGSPLHF
V: TRBV6-2/TRBV6-3; size: NA; J: TRBJ2-1; D: NA; length: 16; DNA: TGTGCCAGCCAAAGTGGAAGGGGGGAGTCCTACAATGAGCAGTTCTTC; CDR3: CASQSGRGESYNEQFF
V: TRBV20-1; size: NA; J: TRBJ2-5; D: NA; length: 12; DNA: TGCAGTGCCGGCCAGGGGAAGGAGACCCAGTACTTC; CDR3: CSAGQGKETQYF
V: TRBV29-1; size: NA; J: TRBJ2-7; D: TRBD2; length: 12; DNA: TGCAGCGTTAGCGGGGGCTCCTACGAGCAGTACTTC; CDR3: CSVSGGSYEQYF
V: TRBV6-6; size: NA; J: TRBJ1-1; D: NA; length: 13; DNA: TGTGCCAGCAGCCTTTCTCCGTGGTCTGAAGCTTTCTTT; CDR3: CASSLSPWSEAFF
V: TRBV11-2; size: NA; J: TRBJ2-7; D: NA; length: 14; DNA: TGTGCCAGCAGCTGGCGGAAACAATCCTACGAGCAGTACTTC; CDR3: CASSWRKQSYEQYF
V: TRBV20-1; size: NA; J: TRBJ2-7; D: TRBD2; length: 12; DNA: TGCAGTGGCCTACTAGCGACTCACGAGCAGTACTTC; CDR3: CSGLLATHEQYF
V: TRBV20-1; size: few; J: TRBJ2-7; D: TRBD2; length: 15; DNA: TGCAGTGCCCTGTCTGGGGGGGGAAAACTATACGAGCAGTACTTC; CDR3: CSALSGGGKLYEQYF
V: TRBV27; size: few; J: TRBJ1-2; D: TRBD1; length: 15; DNA: TGTGCCAGCAGTTCCGACCAGGGGGCAGGCTATGGCTACACCTTC; CDR3: CASSSDQGAGYGYTF
V: TRBV6-6; size: NA; J: TRBJ2-7; D: NA; length: 13; DNA: TGTGCCAGCAGTTCCCCGACACAGAACGAGCAGTACTTC; CDR3: CASSSPTQNEQYF
V: TRBV7-2; size: few; J: TRBJ1-1; D: NA; length: 14; DNA: TGTGCCAGCAGCTTTGGCAACATGAACACTGAAGCTTTCTTT; CDR3: CASSFGNMNTEAFF
V: TRBV5-1; size: NA; J: TRBJ1-1; D: TRBD1; length: 14; DNA: TGCGCCAGCGGACAGGGGGACATTAACACTGAAGCTTTCTTT; CDR3: CASGQGDINTEAFF
V: TRBV5-1; size: few; J: TRBJ2-7; D: NA; length: 14; DNA: TGCGCCAGCAGCTTGGAGCAGGGTTACAATGAGCAGTACTTC; CDR3: CASSLEQGYNEQYF
V: TRBV20-1; size: NA; J: TRBJ2-3; D: TRBD1; length: 13; DNA: TGCAGCCCGACAGGGCCTAACACAGATACGCAGTATTTT; CDR3: CSPTGPNTDTQYF
V: TRBV20-1; size: NA; J: TRBJ2-7; D: NA; length: 15; DNA: TGCAGTGCTAGAGATTCCCTAGAGAACTCCTACGAGCAGTACTTC; CDR3: CSARDSLENSYEQYF
V: TRBV27; size: NA; J: TRBJ1-5; D: NA; length: 13; DNA: TGTGCCAGCAGTTTAGTATGGGGGCACCCCCAGCATTTT; CDR3: CASSLVWGHPQHF
V: TRBV28; size: NA; J: TRBJ2-4; D: NA; length: 15; DNA: TGTGCCAGCAGTTTAACGGGGCGGTCGAAAAACATTCAGTACTTC; CDR3: CASSLTGRSKNIQYF
V: TRBV6-5; size: few; J: TRBJ2-1; D: NA; length: 16; DNA: TGTGCCAGCACTACTTCCATGGGGGGCCTAACGAATGAGCAGTTCTTC; CDR3: CASTTSMGGLTNEQFF
V: TRBV18; size: NA; J: TRBJ2-7; D: NA; length: 12; DNA: TGTGCCAGCTCAGGGCAGTTCTACGAGCAGTACTTC; CDR3: CASSGQFYEQYF
V: TRBV28; size: NA; J: TRBJ2-1; D: NA; length: 16; DNA: TGTGCCAGCAGCCTCCCGGTCGCCTGGTGGGGTTATGAGCAGTTCTTC; CDR3: CASSLPVAWWGYEQFF
V: TRBV2; size: NA; J: TRBJ2-7; D: NA; length: 13; DNA: TGTGCCAGCAGTCCCGACTCTTATAGCGAGCAGTACTTC; CDR3: CASSPDSYSEQYF
V: TRBV20-1; size: NA; J: TRBJ2-1; D: TRBD1; length: 17; DNA: TGCAGTGCTAGTGATCCGGGACAGGGGGTGCCCGTCAATGAGCAGTTCTTC; CDR3: CSASDPGQGVPVNEQFF
V: TRBV11-2; size: few; J: TRBJ2-5; D: NA; length: 14; DNA: TGTGCCAGCAGCTTCAAGCTTTCCCAAGAGACCCAGTACTTC; CDR3: CASSFKLSQETQYF
V: TRBV5-1; size: NA; J: TRBJ2-5; D: TRBD2; length: 15; DNA: TGCGCCACAACTAGCGGGAGTGGGTCCGGAGAGACCCAGTACTTC; CDR3: CATTSGSGSGETQYF
V: TRBV2; size: few; J: TRBJ2-7; D: NA; length: 12; DNA: TGTGCCAGCAGCCCAACAGAGTACGAGCAGTACTTC; CDR3: CASSPTEYEQYF
V: TRBV20-1; size: NA; J: TRBJ2-7; D: TRBD1; length: 17; DNA: TGCAGTGCCCTCGGAGGGGCAGGGGGCGCGAGGTCCTACGAGCAGTACTTC; CDR3: CSALGGAGGARSYEQYF
V: TRBV3-1; size: few; J: TRBJ2-3; D: TRBD2; length: 17; DNA: TGTGCCAGCAGCCACGCCTTGACTAGCGGGGGCACAGATACGCAGTATTTT; CDR3: CASSHALTSGGTDTQYF